This T cell receptor (beta chain) came from a study of control samples from healthy donors and cancer patients. Using immunoSEQ multiplex PCR, the repertoire was profiled, and TCRdb retains in-frame clones only, with some absent. Of 150,000 to 200,000 clones detected, around 88% appear once; the ten largest clones hold approximately 1.6%. This clone appeared a single time. The CDR3 is made up of 14 amino acids. Deletions cut 6 bases from V and 2 bases from J, with 14 bases between. Germline lookup yields CDR1 MDHEN and CDR2 SYDVKM. The source material was blood. The chain links TRBV28 to TRBJ2-7, with TRBD2 as a possible D gene (6 bases). This TCR came from a man aged 18 to 35 in good health. CDR3 sequence (DNA): TGTGCCAGCAGCAAACTAGCAGCTACCTACGAGCAGTACTTC. Translating gives CASSKLAATYEQYF.